Given below is one T cell receptor (beta chain) in context. This CDR3 spans 16 amino acids. Germline V gene sequence: CDR1 KGHSH, CDR2 LQKENI. The V and J ends lost 3 bases and 0 bases respectively, with 14 bases between them. This record comes from a study of blood T cell repertoires in COVID-19. The wider study: The United States, Italy and Spain supplied acute and convalescent COVID-19 samples.

In the authors' workflow: Reference gene primer amplification gave estimated nucleated cell counts. Some clones are missing from TCRdb's copy, which holds only in-frame ones; the method was immunoSEQ multiplex PCR. That table is the source of V, J and clone size, and D and trimming were worked out from the DNA. The repertoire holds about 480,000 clones, with about nine tenths as singletons. One Seattle source followed patients from active infection through their disease course. This sequence was found in a woman aged 45-59 years with COVID-19, enrolled during active disease. The sequencing sample was made of peripheral blood. V and J are TRBV18 and TRBJ1-2, with D unresolved. CDR3 bases: TGTGCCAGCTCACCCCCTGTCGGGCGGGCTAACTATGGCTACACCTTC. This sequence encodes CASSPPVGRANYGYTF.